This T cell receptor beta chain comes out of a study of blood T cell repertoires in COVID-19. Repertoires were generated with immunoSEQ multiplex PCR, while TCRdb's copy carries only in-frame clones and drops some. The repertoire includes fewer than 200,000 clones, approximately 92% of them detected once, and 4.5% to 5.5% sits in the top ten. This sequence originates from a woman between 50 and 59 years old with acute or convalescent COVID-19. The sequenced sample was peripheral blood.

Here the CDR3 DNA reads TGCAGCGTCGGGACAACAAGCTCTGGAAACACCATATATTTT. Protein product: CSVGTTSSGNTIYF. The chain is built from TRBV29-1 and TRBJ1-3, with a possible D match to TRBD1 (6 bases). The CDR3 sequence is 14 residues long. Trimming took 6 bases from V and 0 from J, leaving 12 bases between them. CDR1 and CDR2 (germline): SQVTM, ANQGSEA.